This entry features one TCR beta chain sequence. This could be a read error, since a much larger clone is one nucleotide away. From RNA, the CDR3 regions of TCR beta chains were amplified and sequenced. HTBI-primed first-round RT-PCR preceded second-round multiplex PCR. MiXCR was run by TCRdb on the multiplex PCR reads, yielding one entry per CDR3 protein. The repertoire holds about 400,000 distinct CDR3 sequences, around 21% seen once, with roughly 3.2% in the top ten. These data come from a study of Graves' ophthalmopathy and Graves' hyperthyroidism. This TCR was sampled from a woman between 18 and 29 years old with stable Graves' hyperthyroidism. Sequenced material: peripheral blood.

The CDR3 DNA follows: TGCGCCAGCAGCATGGCCGCGGGGCCCACGACTGAAGCTTTCTTT. Translated: CASSMAAGPTTEAFF. The V call is TRBV5-1, the J call TRBJ1-1, with D perhaps matching TRBD1 (5 bases). Germline V gene sequence: CDR1 SGHRS, CDR2 YFSETQ. V was pared by 4 bases and J by 5 bases, with 18 bases between. The CDR3 totals 15 residues.